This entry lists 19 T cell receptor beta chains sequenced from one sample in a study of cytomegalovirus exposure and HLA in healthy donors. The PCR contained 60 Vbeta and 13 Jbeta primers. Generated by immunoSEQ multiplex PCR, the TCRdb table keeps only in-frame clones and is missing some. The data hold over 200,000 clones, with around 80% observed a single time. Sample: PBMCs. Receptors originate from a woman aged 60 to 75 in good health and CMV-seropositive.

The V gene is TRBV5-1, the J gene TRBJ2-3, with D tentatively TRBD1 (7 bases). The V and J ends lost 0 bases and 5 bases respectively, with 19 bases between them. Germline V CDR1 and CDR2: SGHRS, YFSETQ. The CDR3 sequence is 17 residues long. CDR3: CASSLGYRGRTGDTQYF. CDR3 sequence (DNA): TGCGCCAGCAGCTTGGGATATAGGGGGAGGACAGGAGATACGCAGTATTTT.

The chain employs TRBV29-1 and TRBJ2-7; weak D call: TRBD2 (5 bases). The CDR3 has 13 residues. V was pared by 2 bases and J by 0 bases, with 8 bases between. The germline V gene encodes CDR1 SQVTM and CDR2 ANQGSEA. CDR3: CSVETGDSYEQYF. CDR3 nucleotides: TGCAGCGTTGAAACCGGGGACTCCTACGAGCAGTACTTC.

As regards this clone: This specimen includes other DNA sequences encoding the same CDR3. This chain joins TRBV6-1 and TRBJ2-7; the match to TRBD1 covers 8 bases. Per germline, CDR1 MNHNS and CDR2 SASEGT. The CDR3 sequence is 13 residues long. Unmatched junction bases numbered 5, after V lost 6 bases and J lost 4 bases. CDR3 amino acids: CASSVGQAYEQYF. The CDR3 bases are TGTGCCAGCAGCGTGGGACAGGCATACGAGCAGTACTTC.

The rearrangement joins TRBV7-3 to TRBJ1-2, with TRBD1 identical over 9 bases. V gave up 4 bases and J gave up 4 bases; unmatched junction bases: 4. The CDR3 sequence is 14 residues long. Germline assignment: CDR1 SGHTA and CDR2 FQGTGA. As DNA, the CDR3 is TGTGCCAGCAGCTCGGGACAGGGCCCCTATGGCTACACCTTC. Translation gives CASSSGQGPYGYTF.

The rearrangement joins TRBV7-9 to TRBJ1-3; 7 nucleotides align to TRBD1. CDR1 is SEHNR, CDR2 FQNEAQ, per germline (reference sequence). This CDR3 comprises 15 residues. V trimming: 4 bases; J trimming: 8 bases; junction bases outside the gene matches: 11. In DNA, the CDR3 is TGTGCCAGCAGCTCAACCCCGGGGACAGTCGACACCATATATTTT. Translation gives CASSSTPGTVDTIYF.

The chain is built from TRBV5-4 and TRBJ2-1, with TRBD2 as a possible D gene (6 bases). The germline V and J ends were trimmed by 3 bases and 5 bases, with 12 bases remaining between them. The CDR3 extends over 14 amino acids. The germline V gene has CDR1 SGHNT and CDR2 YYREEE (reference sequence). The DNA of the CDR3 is TGTGCCAGCAGCTCCCCCCGGGGGAACAATGAGCAGTTCTTC. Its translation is CASSSPRGNNEQFF.

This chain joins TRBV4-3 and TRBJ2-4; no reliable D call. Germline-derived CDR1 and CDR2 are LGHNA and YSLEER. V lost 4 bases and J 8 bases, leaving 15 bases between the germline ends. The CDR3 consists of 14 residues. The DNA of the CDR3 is TGCGCCAGCAGCCGAGGTGTATCCTCAGACATTCAGTACTTC. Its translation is CASSRGVSSDIQYF.

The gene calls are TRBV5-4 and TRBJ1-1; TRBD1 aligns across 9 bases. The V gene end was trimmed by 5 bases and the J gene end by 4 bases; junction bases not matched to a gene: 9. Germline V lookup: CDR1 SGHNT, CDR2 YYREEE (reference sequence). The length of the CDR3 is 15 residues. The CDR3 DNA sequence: TGTGCCAGCAGGCGACTTACAGGGGGCGGCACTGAAGCTTTCTTT. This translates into CASRRLTGGGTEAFF.

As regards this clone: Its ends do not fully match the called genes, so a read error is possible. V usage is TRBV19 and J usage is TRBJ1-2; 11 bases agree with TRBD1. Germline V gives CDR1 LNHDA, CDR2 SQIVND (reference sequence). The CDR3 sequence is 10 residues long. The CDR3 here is CASVAGQGAF. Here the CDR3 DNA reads TGTGCCAGCGTAGCGGGACAGGGGGCCTTC.

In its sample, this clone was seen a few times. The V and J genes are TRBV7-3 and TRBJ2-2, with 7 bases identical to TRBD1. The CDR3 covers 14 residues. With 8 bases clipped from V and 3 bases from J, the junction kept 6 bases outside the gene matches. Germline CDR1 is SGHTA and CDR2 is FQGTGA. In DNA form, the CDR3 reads TGTGCCAGCCAGACAGGGTTACACACCGGGGAGCTGTTTTTT. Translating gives CASQTGLHTGELFF.

CDR3 region: CASSSPAGSNQPQHF. The CDR3 coding sequence is TGCGCCAGCAGCTCCCCCGCAGGTAGCAATCAGCCCCAGCATTTT. The rearrangement joins TRBV4-1 to TRBJ1-5; D not resolved. Trimming left V 5 bases short and J 0 bases short, with 11 bases between. The CDR3 consists of 15 residues. Germline V CDR1 and CDR2: MGHRA, YSYEKL.

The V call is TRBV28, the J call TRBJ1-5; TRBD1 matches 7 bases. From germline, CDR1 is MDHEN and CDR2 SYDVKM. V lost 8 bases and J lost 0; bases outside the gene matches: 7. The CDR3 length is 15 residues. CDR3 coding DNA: TGTGCCAGCCATCGGACAGGTTATAGCAATCAGCCCCAGCATTTT. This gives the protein CASHRTGYSNQPQHF.

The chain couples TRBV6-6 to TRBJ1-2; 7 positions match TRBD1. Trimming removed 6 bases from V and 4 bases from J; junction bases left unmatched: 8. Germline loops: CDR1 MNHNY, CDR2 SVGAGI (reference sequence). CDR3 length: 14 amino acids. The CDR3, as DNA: TGTGCCAGCAGCAACAGGGGCGAGAGCTATGGCTACACCTTC. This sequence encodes CASSNRGESYGYTF.

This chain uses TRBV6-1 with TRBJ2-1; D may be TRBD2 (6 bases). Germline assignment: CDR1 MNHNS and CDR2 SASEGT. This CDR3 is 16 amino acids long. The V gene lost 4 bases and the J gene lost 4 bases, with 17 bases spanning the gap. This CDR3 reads CASSATGTATYNEQFF. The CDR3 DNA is TGTGCCAGCAGTGCTACCGGGACTGCGACGTACAATGAGCAGTTCTTC.

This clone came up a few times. The DNA of the CDR3 is TGTGCCAGCAGCATTGGACAGGGAGACACCGGGGAGCTGTTTTTT. It specifies CASSIGQGDTGELFF. V gene TRBV9 combines with J gene TRBJ2-2, with 8 bases lining up with TRBD1. This CDR3 has 15 residues. The junction had 5 bases not matched to a gene; V was cut back by 4 bases and J by 3 bases. Germline CDR1 SGDLS, CDR2 YYNGEE.

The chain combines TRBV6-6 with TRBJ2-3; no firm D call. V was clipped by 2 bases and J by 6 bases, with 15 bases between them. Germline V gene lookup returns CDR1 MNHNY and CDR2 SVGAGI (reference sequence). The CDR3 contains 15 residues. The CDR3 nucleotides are TGTGCCAGCAGTTACCTCGGTGGCAGCGCCGATACGCAGTATTTT. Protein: CASSYLGGSADTQYF.

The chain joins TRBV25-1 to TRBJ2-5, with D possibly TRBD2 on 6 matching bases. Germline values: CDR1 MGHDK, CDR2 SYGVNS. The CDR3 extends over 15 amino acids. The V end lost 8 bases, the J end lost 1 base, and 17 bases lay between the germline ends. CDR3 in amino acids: CASGRPGSPQETQYF. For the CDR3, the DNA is TGTGCCAGCGGGAGGCCGGGGAGCCCCCAAGAGACCCAGTACTTC.

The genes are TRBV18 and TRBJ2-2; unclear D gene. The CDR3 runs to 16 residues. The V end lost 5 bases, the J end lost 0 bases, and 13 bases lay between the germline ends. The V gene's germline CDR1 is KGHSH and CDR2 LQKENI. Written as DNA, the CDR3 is TGTGCCAGCTCAATTACCATGGCCGCGAACACCGGGGAGCTGTTTTTT. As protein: CASSITMAANTGELFF.

The CDR3 spells CASSPLQGSTGELFF. The CDR3 nucleotides are TGCGCCAGCAGCCCCTTGCAGGGGAGCACCGGGGAGCTGTTTTTT. The genes are TRBV5-1 and TRBJ2-2; possible D gene TRBD1, 6 bases. Trimming left V 4 bases short and J 4 bases short, with 14 bases between. This CDR3 is 15 amino acids long. The germline gives CDR1 SGHRS, CDR2 YFSETQ.